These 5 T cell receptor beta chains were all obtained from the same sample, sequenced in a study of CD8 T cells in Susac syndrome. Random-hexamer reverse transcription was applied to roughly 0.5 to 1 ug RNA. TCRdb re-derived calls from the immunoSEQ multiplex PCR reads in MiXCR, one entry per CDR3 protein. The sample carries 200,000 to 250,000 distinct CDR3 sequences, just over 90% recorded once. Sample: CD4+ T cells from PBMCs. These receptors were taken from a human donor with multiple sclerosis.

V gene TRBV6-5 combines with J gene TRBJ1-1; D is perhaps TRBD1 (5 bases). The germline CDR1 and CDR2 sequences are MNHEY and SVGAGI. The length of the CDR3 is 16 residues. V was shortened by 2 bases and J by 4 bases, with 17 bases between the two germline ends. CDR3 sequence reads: CASSYGQGIGGTEAFF. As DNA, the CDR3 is TGTGCCAGCAGTTACGGGCAGGGTATCGGGGGCACTGAAGCTTTCTTT.

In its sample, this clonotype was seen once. The CDR3 protein is CASSQGRDGAYEQYF. The CDR3 region has the DNA TGTGCCAGCAGCCAGGGTAGGGACGGAGCCTACGAGCAGTACTTC. The chain carries TRBV3-1 and TRBJ2-7, with D perhaps matching TRBD1 or TRBD2 (5 bases each). V dropped 3 bases and J dropped 2 bases, with 14 bases sitting between them. Germline loops: CDR1 LGHDT, CDR2 YNNKEL (reference sequence). The CDR3 is made up of 15 amino acids.

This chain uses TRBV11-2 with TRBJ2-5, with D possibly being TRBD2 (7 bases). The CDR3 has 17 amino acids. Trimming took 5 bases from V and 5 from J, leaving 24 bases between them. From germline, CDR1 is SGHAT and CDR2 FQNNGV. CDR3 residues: CASSLTSWGTRLETQYF. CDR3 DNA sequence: TGTGCCAGCAGCCTGACTAGCTGGGGGACAAGATTGGAGACCCAGTACTTC.

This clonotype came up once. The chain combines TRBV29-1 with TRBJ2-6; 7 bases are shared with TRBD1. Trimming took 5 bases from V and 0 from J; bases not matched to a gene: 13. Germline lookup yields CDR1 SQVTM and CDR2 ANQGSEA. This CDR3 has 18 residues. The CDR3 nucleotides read TGCAGCGTTAGTGGCTCGGACAGGCTAGTCTCTGGGGCCAACGTCCTGACTTTC. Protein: CSVSGSDRLVSGANVLTF.

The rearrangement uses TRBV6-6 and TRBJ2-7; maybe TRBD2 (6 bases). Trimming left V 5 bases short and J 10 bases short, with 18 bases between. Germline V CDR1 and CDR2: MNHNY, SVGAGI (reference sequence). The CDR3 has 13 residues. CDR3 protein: CASSPRAGREQYF. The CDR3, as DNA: TGTGCCAGCAGTCCCCGGGCGGGGCGGGAACAGTACTTC.